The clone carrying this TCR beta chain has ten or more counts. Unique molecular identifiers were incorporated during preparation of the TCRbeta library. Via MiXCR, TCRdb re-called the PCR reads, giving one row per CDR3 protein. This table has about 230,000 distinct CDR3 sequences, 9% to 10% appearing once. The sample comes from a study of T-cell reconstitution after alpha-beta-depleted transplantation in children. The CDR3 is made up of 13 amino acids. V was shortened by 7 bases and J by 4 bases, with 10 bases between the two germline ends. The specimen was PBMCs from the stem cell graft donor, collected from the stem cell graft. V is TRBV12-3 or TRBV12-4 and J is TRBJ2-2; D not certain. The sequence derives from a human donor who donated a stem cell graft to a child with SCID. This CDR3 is CASTMLRTGELFF. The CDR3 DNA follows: TGTGCCAGCACCATGCTCCGCACCGGGGAGCTGTTTTTT.